A selection of T cell receptor beta chains follows, all from one sample in a study of T cell responses to AZD1222 COVID-19 vaccine. Sequenced by immunoSEQ multiplex PCR; TCRdb stores in-frame clones only, minus some. The sample shows 70,000 or so clones, around 78% of them seen only once. The specimen comprised peripheral blood, sampled 28 days after the second AZD1222 dose. The origin of the receptors is an adult who received the AZD1222 COVID-19 vaccine. Each CDR3 is given with its conserved first and last residue. D genes are given only for firm matches. Only part of the rows carry a size: once, few, many, or a class if the clone is expanded.

>TRBV18|17|NA|TRBD1|TRBJ2-5
TGTGCCAGCTCACCACCGGGAAGGACAGGGGGTCAAGAGACCCAGTACTTC
CASSPPGRTGGQETQYF
>TRBV11-2|13|NA|NA|TRBJ1-1
TGTGCCAGCAGCCCCGGGGGCAACACTGAAGCTTTCTTT
CASSPGGNTEAFF
>TRBV7-9|15|NA|TRBD2|TRBJ2-5
TGTGCCAGCAGGTCGACGGGACTAGTAGTGGAGACCCAGTACTTC
CASRSTGLVVETQYF
>TRBV5-6|12|NA|NA|TRBJ1-2
TGTGCCAGCATCAGACAGGAGGGGGGCTACACCTTC
CASIRQEGGYTF
>TRBV5-1|15|NA|NA|TRBJ2-5
TGCGCCAGCAGCCGGCTCGGGACGTTACAAGAGACCCAGTACTTC
CASSRLGTLQETQYF
>TRBV30|16|NA|NA|TRBJ1-1
TGTGCCTGGAATGTTGTTCCGGGAGGCATGAACACTGAAGCTTTCTTT
CAWNVVPGGMNTEAFF
>TRBV29-1|15|NA|TRBD1|TRBJ2-5
TGCAGCGTCGCGTTGACAGGGTCGGCCGGGGAGACCCAGTACTTC
CSVALTGSAGETQYF
>TRBV10-2|15|NA|TRBD2|TRBJ2-2
TGCGCCAGCAGTGGGACTAGCGGAAACACCGGGGAGCTGTTTTTT
CASSGTSGNTGELFF
>TRBV20-1|11|NA|NA|TRBJ1-1
TGCAGTGCTAGGGAGAACACTGAAGCTTTCTTT
CSARENTEAFF
>TRBV4-1|16|NA|TRBD2|TRBJ2-3
TGCGCCAGCAGCCAAGCCGCGGGGGGGGTCACAGATACGCAGTATTTT
CASSQAAGGVTDTQYF
>TRBV3-1/TRBV3-2|14|NA|NA|TRBJ1-1
TGTGCCAGCAGCCTCCCGGGACAGAACACTGAAGCTTTCTTT
CASSLPGQNTEAFF
>TRBV5-1|17|NA|TRBD1|TRBJ2-7
TGCGCCAGCAGCTTGGCCGTTGGGGGACAGGGGGCAGGGGAGCAGTACTTC
CASSLAVGGQGAGEQYF
>TRBV3-1/TRBV3-2|18|NA|TRBD2|TRBJ2-4
TGTGCCAGCAGCCAAGATCTCGGCGGGAGGCAGCCCAAAAACATTCAGTACTTC
CASSQDLGGRQPKNIQYF
>TRBV6-5|14|once|NA|TRBJ1-2
TGTGCCAGCAGTTACCTGACAGCTAACTATGGCTACACCTTC
CASSYLTANYGYTF
>TRBV6-1|17|NA|TRBD2|TRBJ2-3
TGTGCCAGCAGTGAAACTTTACTAGCGGGAGGCACAGATACGCAGTATTTT
CASSETLLAGGTDTQYF
>TRBV5-6|15|once|TRBD1|TRBJ1-5
TGTGCCAGCAGCTTACAGGGGGCTAGCAATCAGCCCCAGCATTTT
CASSLQGASNQPQHF
>TRBV9|13|NA|NA|TRBJ2-3
TGTGCCAGCAGCGTCACAGGGACAGATACGCAGTATTTT
CASSVTGTDTQYF
>TRBV5-8|15|NA|TRBD1|TRBJ1-1
TGTGCCAGCAGCTTGGGGGTCGGACAGGATCTAGAAGCTTTCTTT
CASSLGVGQDLEAFF
>TRBV7-9|13|NA|NA|TRBJ1-1
TGTGCCTGGGGGGGGGCCGTGGCCACTGAAGCTTTCTTT
CAWGGAVATEAFF
>TRBV6-2/TRBV6-3|12|NA|NA|TRBJ2-7
TGTGCCAGCAGTGACCACGGCTACGAGCAGTACTTC
CASSDHGYEQYF
>TRBV6-6|19|NA|TRBD2|TRBJ2-3
TGTGCCAGCAGCCGACCGGGACTAGCGGGGGGGCTTGGAACAGATACGCAGTATTTT
CASSRPGLAGGLGTDTQYF
>TRBV10-1|15|NA|NA|TRBJ2-5
TGCGCCAGCAGTGAAGGTTACGCCTCATGGGAGACCCAGTACTTC
CASSEGYASWETQYF
>TRBV7-2|14|NA|TRBD1|TRBJ2-5
TGTGCCAGCAGCCCAGACAGGGCGGGAGAGACCCAGTACTTC
CASSPDRAGETQYF
>TRBV2|14|NA|TRBD1|TRBJ2-2
TGTGCCAGCCGGGACAGGGGCCTTACCGGGGAGCTGTTTTTT
CASRDRGLTGELFF
>TRBV4-1|16|NA|TRBD1|TRBJ2-1
TGCGCCAGCAGCCTGCCGACAGGGGCCACCTACAATGAGCAGTTCTTC
CASSLPTGATYNEQFF
>TRBV29-1|14|few|NA|TRBJ1-4
TGCAGCGTCTCTAAGGGGGGAGGTGGTGAAAAACTGTTTTTT
CSVSKGGGGEKLFF
>TRBV19|17|NA|NA|TRBJ1-1
TGTGCCAGTACCCTGAGAGGGGGAGGGGACCTGAACACTGAAGCTTTCTTT
CASTLRGGGDLNTEAFF
>TRBV27|16|few|NA|TRBJ2-2
TGTGCCAGCAATCCCCTTAGCGGTCGGGAAACCGGGGAGCTGTTTTTT
CASNPLSGRETGELFF
>TRBV12-3/TRBV12-4|12|NA|NA|TRBJ1-5
TGTGCCAGCAGTTTAGAAGGTCAGCCCCAGCATTTT
CASSLEGQPQHF
>TRBV5-1|13|few|NA|TRBJ1-1
TGCGCCAGCAGCCCGACGGGGGAAACTGAAGCTTTCTTT
CASSPTGETEAFF
>TRBV13|15|once|NA|TRBJ1-1
TGTGCCAGCAGCTTAGGAGGACGGGCGAACACTGAAGCTTTCTTT
CASSLGGRANTEAFF
>TRBV19|14|NA|TRBD1|TRBJ1-3
TGTGCCAGTAGTTGGGACAGGTTTGGAAACACCATATATTTT
CASSWDRFGNTIYF
>TRBV24-1|13|once|NA|TRBJ1-1
TGTGCCACCACTCGGGACTTAGGCACTGAAGCTTTCTTT
CATTRDLGTEAFF
>TRBV5-4|13|NA|NA|TRBJ2-3
TGTGCCAGCAGCTTAGCTGGACCAGATACGCAGTATTTT
CASSLAGPDTQYF
>TRBV6-2/TRBV6-3|15|NA|NA|TRBJ2-7
TGTGCCAGCAGTTACCCCCCTTACCAAGTATACGAGCAGTACTTC
CASSYPPYQVYEQYF
>TRBV24-1|18|NA|TRBD1|TRBJ2-2
TGTGCCACCAGTGACACCCCAGGGGGCCTGGGGAACACCGGGGAGCTGTTTTTT
CATSDTPGGLGNTGELFF
>TRBV6-5|13|NA|NA|TRBJ2-1
TGTGCCAGCACCCAGCCAGTCCACAATGAGCAGTTCTTC
CASTQPVHNEQFF